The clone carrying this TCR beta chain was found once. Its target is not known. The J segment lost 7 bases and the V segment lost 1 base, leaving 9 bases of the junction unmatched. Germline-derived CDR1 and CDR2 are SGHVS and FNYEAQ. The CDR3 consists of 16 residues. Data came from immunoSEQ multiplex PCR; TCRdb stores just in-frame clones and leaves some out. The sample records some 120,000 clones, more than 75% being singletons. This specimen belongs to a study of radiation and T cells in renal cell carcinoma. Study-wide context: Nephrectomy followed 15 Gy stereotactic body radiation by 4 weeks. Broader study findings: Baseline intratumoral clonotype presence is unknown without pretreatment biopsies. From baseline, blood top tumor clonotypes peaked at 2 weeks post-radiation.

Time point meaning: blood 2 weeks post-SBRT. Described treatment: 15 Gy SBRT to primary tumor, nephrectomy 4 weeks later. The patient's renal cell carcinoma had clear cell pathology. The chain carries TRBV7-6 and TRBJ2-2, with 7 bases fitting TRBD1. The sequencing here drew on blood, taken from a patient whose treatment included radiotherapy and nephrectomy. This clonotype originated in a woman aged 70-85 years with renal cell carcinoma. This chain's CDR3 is CASSLVVTGMGGELFF. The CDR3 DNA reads TGTGCCAGCAGCTTAGTAGTGACAGGGATGGGCGGGGAGCTGTTTTTT.